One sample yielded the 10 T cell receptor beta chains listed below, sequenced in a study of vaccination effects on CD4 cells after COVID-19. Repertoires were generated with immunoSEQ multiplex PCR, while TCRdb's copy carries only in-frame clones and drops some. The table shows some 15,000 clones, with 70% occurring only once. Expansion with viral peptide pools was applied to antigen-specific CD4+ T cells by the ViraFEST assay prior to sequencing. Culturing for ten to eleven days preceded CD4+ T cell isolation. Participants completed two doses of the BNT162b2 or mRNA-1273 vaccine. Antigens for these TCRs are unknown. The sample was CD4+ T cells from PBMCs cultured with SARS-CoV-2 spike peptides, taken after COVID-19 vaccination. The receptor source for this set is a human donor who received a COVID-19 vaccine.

The chain's CDR3 is CASSPTMSDYGYTF. CDR3 DNA: TGTGCCAGTAGCCCTACAATGTCGGACTATGGCTACACCTTC. This chain connects TRBV19 to TRBJ1-2; no reliable D call. Per germline, CDR1 LNHDA and CDR2 SQIVND (reference sequence). With 6 bases removed from V and 3 bases from J, the gap between germline ends came to 14 bases. This CDR3 comprises 14 residues.

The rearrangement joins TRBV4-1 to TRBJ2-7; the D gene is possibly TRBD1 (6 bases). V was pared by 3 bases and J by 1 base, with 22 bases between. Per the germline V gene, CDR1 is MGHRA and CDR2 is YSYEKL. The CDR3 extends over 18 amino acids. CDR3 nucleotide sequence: TGCGCCAGCAGCCACGGTACCCCTTGGCAGGGGAAGTCCTACGAGCAGTACTTC. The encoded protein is CASSHGTPWQGKSYEQYF.

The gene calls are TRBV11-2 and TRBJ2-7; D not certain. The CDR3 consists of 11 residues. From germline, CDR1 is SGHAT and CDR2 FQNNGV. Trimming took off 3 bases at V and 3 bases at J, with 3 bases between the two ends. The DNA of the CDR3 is TGTGCCAGCAGCTTCGTCTACGAGCAGTACTTC. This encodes CASSFVYEQYF.

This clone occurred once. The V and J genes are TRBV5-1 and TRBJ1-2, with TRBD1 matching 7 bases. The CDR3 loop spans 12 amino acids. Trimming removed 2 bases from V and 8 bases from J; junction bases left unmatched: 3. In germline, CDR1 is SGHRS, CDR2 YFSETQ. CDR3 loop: CASSFTGAGYTF. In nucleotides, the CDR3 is TGCGCCAGCAGCTTCACAGGGGCGGGCTACACCTTC.

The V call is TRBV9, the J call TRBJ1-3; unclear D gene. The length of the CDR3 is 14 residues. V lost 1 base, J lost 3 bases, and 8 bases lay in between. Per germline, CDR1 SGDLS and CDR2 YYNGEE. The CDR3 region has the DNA TGTGCCAGCAGCGTACCATACGTTGGAAACACCATATATTTT. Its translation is CASSVPYVGNTIYF.

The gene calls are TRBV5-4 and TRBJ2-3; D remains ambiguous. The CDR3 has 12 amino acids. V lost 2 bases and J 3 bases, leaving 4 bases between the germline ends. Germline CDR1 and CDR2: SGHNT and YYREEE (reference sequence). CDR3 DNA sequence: TGTGCCAGCAGCTTTGGAACAGATACGCAGTATTTT. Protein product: CASSFGTDTQYF.

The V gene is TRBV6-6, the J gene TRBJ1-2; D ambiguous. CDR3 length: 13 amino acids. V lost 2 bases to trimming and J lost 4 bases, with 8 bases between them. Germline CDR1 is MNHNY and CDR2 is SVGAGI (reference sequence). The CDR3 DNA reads TGTGCCAGCAGTTACGAGCCTAGCTATGGCTACACCTTC. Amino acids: CASSYEPSYGYTF.

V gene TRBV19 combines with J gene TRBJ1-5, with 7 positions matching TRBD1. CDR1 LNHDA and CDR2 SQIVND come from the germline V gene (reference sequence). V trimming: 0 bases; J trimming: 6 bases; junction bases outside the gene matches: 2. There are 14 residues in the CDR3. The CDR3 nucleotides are TGTGCCAGTAGTATAGAAACAGGGGTTCAGCCCCAGCATTTT. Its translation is CASSIETGVQPQHF.

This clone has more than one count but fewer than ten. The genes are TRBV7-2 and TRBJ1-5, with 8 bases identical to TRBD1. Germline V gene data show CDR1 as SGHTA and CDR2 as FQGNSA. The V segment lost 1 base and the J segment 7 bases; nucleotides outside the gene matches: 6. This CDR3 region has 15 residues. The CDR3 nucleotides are TGTGCCAGCAGCTTAGATCAGGGGGCGAGACAGCCCCAGCATTTT. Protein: CASSLDQGARQPQHF.

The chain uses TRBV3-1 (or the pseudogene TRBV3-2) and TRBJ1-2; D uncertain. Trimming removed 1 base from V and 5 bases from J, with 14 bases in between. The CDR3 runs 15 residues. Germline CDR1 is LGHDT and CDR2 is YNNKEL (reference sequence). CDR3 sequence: CASSQGAVESYGYTF. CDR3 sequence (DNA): TGTGCCAGCAGCCAAGGAGCGGTCGAGAGTTATGGCTACACCTTC.